What follows is one T cell receptor beta chain and its context. The target of this receptor is not known. The input lacks base qualities; no much larger clone sits a single base away. This record comes from a study of CD8+CD57+ T cells in acquired aplastic anemia (dated by TCRdb to 2016 to 2019). Background on the whole study: Extracted DNA from sorted CD4+ and CD8+ cells averaged approximately 3 ug, ranging from about 0.2 to 30 ug. CD8+CD57+ expansion was defined as a frequency above the mean frequency observed in healthy subjects.

Patients chosen for sequencing had shown expansion of CD8+CD57+ cells by flow cytometry. Every patient had severe acquired aplastic anemia, diagnosed using the International Study of Aplastic Anemia and Agranulocytosis and Camitta criteria. At the time blood was sampled, none of the patients had received any therapy. TCR repertoires of sorted CD4+ and CD8+ blood T cells from severe aplastic anemia patients and healthy subjects were deep-sequenced in the study. Patients were enrolled under clinicaltrials.gov protocols 00001620, 01623167, 00001397, 00071045, 00081523 and 00961064 in the USA. Ficoll-Paque density gradient centrifugation was used to isolate peripheral blood mononuclear cells. Before DNA was extracted, CD4+ and CD8+ T cells were sorted using either FACS or magnetic beads. Study-wide findings and limitations: Approximately 31 CD8+ CDR3 sequences were found in both patients and controls but appeared to be highly expressed in patients and within the immunodominant clones of the patients. Patients and healthy controls showed no significant difference in CD8+ Simpson's diversity (P=0.060).

Profiling of TCR beta VDJ combinations and CDR3 sequences used genomic DNA as the template. TCR repertoire sequencing was run on an Illumina HiSeq 2000. Turning to the authors' computational methods: TRBV/TRBJ rearrangement plots, CDR3 size and DJ length profiles, and Simpson's diversity index were used to assess repertoires. The most abundant DNA sequence in the deep sequencing data was defined as the immunodominant clone. CDR3 amino acid sequences were checked for sharing between subjects and were compared against published repertoires and the VDJdb database. TCRdb redid the processing of the public reads, applying fastp at Q25 and MiXCR, and retained in-frame beta chains. Every distinct CDR3 protein forms one entry, paired with its most common genes and DNA. TCRdb, not the original authors, processed these V and J calls. Counted in this sample were 170,000 or so distinct CDR3 sequences; 45% to 50% of them appeared once. 25% to 40% of the sample belongs to the ten largest clones.

Sample: sorted CD4+, CD8+, or CD8+CD57+ T cells (not recorded which) from PBMCs. The TCR originated in a human donor with aplastic anemia.

CDR3 region: CASSLVVGHEQYF. The DNA reads as follows: TGTGCCAGCAGCTTAGTAGTTGGGCACGAGCAGTACTTC. In this chain, TRBV11-3 is recombined with TRBJ2-7; the D gene identity is not certain. V loses 1 base of germline sequence and J loses 5 bases, and the interval between the two ends is 9 bases. The germline V gene provides CDR1 SGHNT and CDR2 YENEEA. Spanning cysteine to phenylalanine, the CDR3 consists of 13 amino acids. Of all the DNA, just the CDR3 is kept, 39 bases in frame from base 1.